Below, 15 T cell receptor beta chains from the same sample are listed, as sequenced in a study of shared clonotypes between healthy human individuals. Clones were read by immunoSEQ multiplex PCR, and TCRdb kept only the in-frame ones, dropping some. This repertoire shows some 1.5 million clones, about 96% found once; its top ten account for over 1%. The source material was naive CD4+ T cells sorted from blood. This sample's subset: CD45RA+ positively selected. These receptor sequences come from a man aged 25-40 years in good health.

This chain connects TRBV19 to TRBJ2-5, with 7 bases aligning to TRBD2. Losses at the gene ends were 0 bases for V and 4 bases for J; bases not matched to a gene: 2. This CDR3 is 14 amino acids long. CDR1 and CDR2 from the germline V gene are LNHDA and SQIVND (reference sequence). For the CDR3, the DNA is TGTGCCAGTAGTATAGATGGGAGGGGAGAGACCCAGTACTTC. Translation: CASSIDGRGETQYF.

Of note for this clone: Germline and junction disagree at one end, which may indicate a read error. This chain connects TRBV10-3 to TRBJ1-2; 12 nucleotides agree with TRBD1. Germline-derived CDR1 and CDR2 are ENHRY and SYGVKD. The CDR3 is made up of 16 amino acids. The CDR3 reads CAIRELGTGGYYGYTF. The CDR3 bases are TGTGCCATCAGAGAGTTAGGGACAGGGGGCTACTATGGCTACACCTTC.

The chain is built from TRBV5-4 and TRBJ2-1, with D possibly matching TRBD2 (6 bases). CDR1 and CDR2 (germline): SGHNT, YYREEE (reference sequence). The CDR3 length is 16 residues. Trimming removed 4 bases at V and 10 bases at J, with 24 bases between. CDR3 sequence: CASSAGGTLNLREQFF. The CDR3 DNA follows: TGTGCCAGCAGCGCCGGAGGGACCCTAAATCTGAGGGAGCAGTTCTTC.

The chain employs TRBV28 and TRBJ1-2; tentative D call: TRBD1 (5 bases). V was pared by 8 bases and J by 8 bases, with 18 bases between. The germline V gene encodes CDR1 MDHEN and CDR2 SYDVKM. This CDR3 spans 13 amino acids. The CDR3 loop reads CASLKSGPSGYTF. CDR3 nucleotide sequence: TGTGCCAGCTTAAAGTCAGGGCCGTCCGGCTACACCTTC.

This rearrangement joins TRBV27 to TRBJ1-2, with a weak D call TRBD1 (5 bases). CDR1 is MNHEY, CDR2 SMNVEV, per germline (reference sequence). The CDR3 length is 16 residues. Trimming pared 10 bases from V and 0 bases from J, leaving 21 bases between. This CDR3 is CATSRSARATNYGYTF. The CDR3 bases are TGTGCCACGTCCAGGTCCGCCAGGGCCACTAACTATGGCTACACCTTC.

This clone was counted between two and nine times. The rearrangement uses TRBV5-1 and TRBJ2-7; TRBD1 might be the D (5 bases). Between the trimmed V and J ends, which lost 0 bases and 0 bases, there was a span of 10 bases. Germline V gene data show CDR1 as SGHRS and CDR2 as YFSETQ. This CDR3 contains 15 residues. The CDR3 reads CASSLAPDNSYEQYF. The CDR3 region has the DNA TGCGCCAGCAGCTTGGCCCCGGACAACTCCTACGAGCAGTACTTC.

V and J are TRBV29-1 and TRBJ2-3, with 14 bases lining up with TRBD2. With V trimmed by 5 bases and J by 5 bases, 6 bases remained unmatched. The CDR3 runs to 15 residues. CDR1 and CDR2 from the germline V gene are SQVTM and ANQGSEA. In DNA, the CDR3 is TGCAGCGTTCAGGGACTAGCGGGAGAAATAGATACGCAGTATTTT. Protein sequence: CSVQGLAGEIDTQYF.

For this clone: This sample includes further DNA sequences coding for the same CDR3. This chain links TRBV5-1 with TRBJ1-1; D might be TRBD1 (5 bases). V was clipped by 1 base and J by 3 bases, with 13 bases between them. The germline gives CDR1 SGHRS, CDR2 YFSETQ. CDR3 length: 15 amino acids. The CDR3 DNA reads TGCGCCAGCAGCTTGAGGCAGGGTATTCACACTGAAGCTTTCTTT. It yields the protein CASSLRQGIHTEAFF.

This clone showed up just once. The rearrangement joins TRBV11-2 to TRBJ2-1; TRBD2 matches 9 bases. This CDR3 contains 15 residues. Germline V gives CDR1 SGHAT, CDR2 FQNNGV. The ends lost 0 bases at V and 8 bases at J; junction bases unmatched: 5. The CDR3 nucleotides are TGTGCCAGCAGCTTAGAGGGACTAGCCTCTCATGAGCAGTTCTTC. Its translation: CASSLEGLASHEQFF. Complete variable domain (other parts from reference TRBV11-2 and TRBJ2-1): EAGVAQSPRYKIIEKRQSVAFWCNPISGHATLYWYQQILGQGPKLLIQFQNNGVVDDSQLPKDRFSAERLKGVDSTLKIQPAKLEDSAVYLCASSLEGLASHEQFFGPGTRLTVL.

The V gene is TRBV2, the J gene TRBJ2-7; D gene unclear. Per the germline V gene, CDR1 is SNHLY and CDR2 is FYNNEI. The CDR3 is 10 amino acids. Trimming pared 8 bases from V and 2 bases from J, leaving 4 bases between. The CDR3 DNA reads as TGTGCCAGCGGACCCTACGAGCAGTACTTC. Its translation: CASGPYEQYF.

This clone was found once. The chain uses TRBV4-3 and TRBJ2-3; no clear D gene. CDR3 size: 21 residues. V was trimmed by 0 bases and J by 0 bases, leaving 25 bases between them. CDR1 is LGHNA and CDR2 is YSLEER in the germline V gene. The CDR3 sequence: CASSQDSGSSSVRASTDTQYF. The DNA of the CDR3 is TGCGCCAGCAGCCAAGATTCGGGTAGCTCGTCGGTCCGTGCTAGCACAGATACGCAGTATTTT.

This sequence joins TRBV30 and TRBJ2-3; tentative D call: TRBD2 (5 bases). Per germline, CDR1 GTSNPN and CDR2 SVGIG (reference sequence). This CDR3 spans 16 amino acids. Trimming pared 3 bases from V and 1 base from J, leaving 17 bases between. CDR3 protein: CAWSMYEEVGTDTQYF. In DNA, the CDR3 is TGTGCCTGGAGCATGTACGAGGAGGTGGGCACAGATACGCAGTATTTT.

The gene calls are TRBV27 and TRBJ2-3, with TRBD1 identical over 9 bases. From germline, CDR1 is MNHEY and CDR2 SMNVEV (reference sequence). After removal of 4 bases from V and 2 bases from J, the junction contained 1 base not matched to a gene. CDR3 length: 14 residues. CDR3 DNA sequence: TGTGCCAGCAGTTGGGACAGGGCCACAGATACGCAGTATTTT. This translates into CASSWDRATDTQYF.

The chain combines TRBV6-1 with TRBJ1-2; a weak D match, TRBD1 (6 bases). Germline assignment: CDR1 MNHNS and CDR2 SASEGT. V lost 6 bases to trimming and J lost 6 bases, with 20 bases between them. This CDR3 is built from 15 residues. Here the CDR3 reads CASREPDWGADGYTF. The CDR3 DNA reads as TGTGCCAGCAGAGAACCCGATTGGGGGGCTGATGGCTACACCTTC.

The rearrangement links TRBV9 to TRBJ2-1, with 11 bases identical to TRBD2. J lost 6 bases, V lost 6 bases, and 8 bases had no gene match. From germline, CDR1 is SGDLS and CDR2 YYNGEE. There are 15 residues in the CDR3. The CDR3 DNA sequence: TGTGCCAGCACAATAGCGGGAGGGCCTGTCAATGAGCAGTTCTTC. It is translated as CASTIAGGPVNEQFF.